The entry below describes one T cell receptor (beta chain). CDR1 SEHNR and CDR2 FQNEAQ come from the germline V gene (reference sequence). Trimming cost V 5 bases and J 10 bases; bases outside gene matches: 6. The CDR3 runs 12 residues. Those who participated ranged in age from about 18 to 95 years and resided in about 24 US areas. Cohort 3 donors counted as recovered after two negative PCRs, clearance, or resolved symptoms. This record belongs to a study of blood T cell repertoires in COVID-19. TCRdb's copy holds only in-frame clones and misses some; the assay was immunoSEQ multiplex PCR. The table includes about 300,000 clones, 89% detected once.

The J gene is TRBJ1-1, the V gene TRBV7-9, with 8 positions matching TRBD1. The specimen sequenced was PBMCs or T cells enriched from blood (not recorded which). The receptor comes from a woman aged 40 to 49 who had recovered from COVID-19. In nucleotides, the CDR3 is TGTGCCAGCAGCCCAAGGACAGGGACAGCTTTCTTT. It yields the protein CASSPRTGTAFF.